These 20 T cell receptor beta chains originate from one sample sequenced in a study of shared clonotypes between healthy human individuals. The protocol was immunoSEQ multiplex PCR, while the TCRdb copy is restricted to in-frame clones and leaves out a portion. The table has more than 550,000 clones, 72% seen once; the top ten hold approximately 2%. Sequencing was performed on memory CD4+ T cells sorted from blood. The subset here: CD45RA-negative fraction. All receptors come from a woman aged 30 to 39 in good health.

The chain employs TRBV5-4 and TRBJ2-7; a weak D match, TRBD2 (6 bases). V was trimmed by 4 bases and J by 0 bases, leaving 11 bases between them. The germline V gene encodes CDR1 SGHNT and CDR2 YYREEE (reference sequence). The CDR3 runs to 14 residues. The CDR3 loop reads CASSRRGASYEQYF. CDR3 nucleotide sequence: TGTGCCAGCAGCCGGCGGGGAGCCTCCTACGAGCAGTACTTC.

Regarding this clone: The identical CDR3 is also encoded by other nucleotide sequences in the sample. The chain joins TRBV11-3 to TRBJ2-6; no definite D call. From germline, CDR1 is SGHNT and CDR2 YENEEA. This CDR3 is built from 14 residues. Trimming took 1 base from V and 4 from J, leaving 5 bases between them. CDR3 sequence: CASSLGSGANVLTF. Written as DNA, the CDR3 is TGTGCCAGCAGCTTAGGTTCCGGGGCCAACGTCCTGACTTTC. The whole variable domain, remainder taken from reference TRBV11-3 and TRBJ2-6, is EAGVVQSPRYKIIEKKQPVAFWCNPISGHNTLYWYLQNLGQGPELLIRYENEEAVDDSQLPKDRFSAERLKGVDSTLKIQPAELGDSAVYLCASSLGSGANVLTFGAGSRLTVL.

The V call is TRBV28, the J call TRBJ1-2; D unresolved. The germline gives CDR1 MDHEN, CDR2 SYDVKM. V was shortened by 3 bases and J by 4 bases, with 6 bases between the two germline ends. The CDR3 contains 12 residues. The CDR3 spells CASSFGFYGYTF. CDR3 DNA sequence: TGTGCCAGCAGTTTCGGATTCTATGGCTACACCTTC.

This chain connects TRBV5-1 to TRBJ2-7; 10 bases line up with TRBD2. CDR1 SGHRS and CDR2 YFSETQ come from the germline V gene. This CDR3 is 16 amino acids long. Unmatched junction bases numbered 8, after V lost 3 bases and J lost 2 bases. CDR3 amino acids: CASSSIGTSAAYEQYF. The CDR3 region has the DNA TGCGCCAGCAGCTCAATCGGGACTAGCGCAGCCTACGAGCAGTACTTC. Full variable domain (remainder filled in from reference TRBV5-1 and TRBJ2-7): KAGVTQTPRYLIKTRGQQVTLSCSPISGHRSVSWYQQTPGQGLQFLFEYFSETQRNKGNFPGRFSGRQFSNSRSEMNVSTLELGDSALYLCASSSIGTSAAYEQYFGPGTRLTVT.

V and J are TRBV5-4 and TRBJ2-3; tentatively, D is TRBD1 or TRBD2 (5 bases each). Germline V gene lookup returns CDR1 SGHNT and CDR2 YYREEE (reference sequence). This CDR3 spans 15 amino acids. V dropped 4 bases and J dropped 2 bases, with 14 bases sitting between them. CDR3 sequence (DNA): TGTGCCAGCAGCGCACACGGGGCCCTCACAGATACGCAGTATTTT. This sequence encodes CASSAHGALTDTQYF.

This chain links TRBV5-1 with TRBJ2-2; TRBD1 agrees at 7 bases. The germline V gene encodes CDR1 SGHRS and CDR2 YFSETQ. With 4 bases clipped from V and 0 bases from J, the junction kept 3 bases outside the gene matches. The CDR3 consists of 15 residues. CDR3 loop: CASSRGQPNTGELFF. DNA of the CDR3: TGCGCCAGCAGCCGGGGACAGCCGAACACCGGGGAGCTGTTTTTT.

A few counts support this clone. This may arise from a read error, as a much more abundant clone is one base away. Other DNA sequences within the sample encode an identical CDR3. The V gene is TRBV5-1, the J gene TRBJ1-3; 7 positions agree with TRBD1. V lost 4 bases, J lost 4 bases, and 5 bases stayed unmatched. Per germline, CDR1 SGHRS and CDR2 YFSETQ. The CDR3 has 14 residues. The CDR3 bases are TGCGCCAGCAGCCCCGGGACAGCCGGAAACACCATATATTTT. Its protein is CASSPGTAGNTIYF.

This chain connects TRBV5-1 to TRBJ2-1; 8 bases are a match to TRBD1. CDR1 and CDR2 from the germline V gene are SGHRS and YFSETQ. The ends lost 4 bases at V and 6 bases at J; junction bases unmatched: 6. This CDR3 region has 14 residues. The CDR3 DNA follows: TGCGCCAGCAGCATCGATGGGACAGGCAATGAGCAGTTCTTC. Encoded protein: CASSIDGTGNEQFF. Based on the CDR3 plus reference TRBV5-1 and TRBJ2-1, the full variable domain is KAGVTQTPRYLIKTRGQQVTLSCSPISGHRSVSWYQQTPGQGLQFLFEYFSETQRNKGNFPGRFSGRQFSNSRSEMNVSTLELGDSALYLCASSIDGTGNEQFFGPGTRLTVL.

This chain connects TRBV19 to TRBJ2-2, with D perhaps matching TRBD2 (5 bases). Germline CDR1 is LNHDA and CDR2 is SQIVND (reference sequence). This CDR3 region has 17 residues. Trimming left V 0 bases short and J 0 bases short, with 11 bases between. The CDR3 DNA reads TGTGCCAGTAGTATAGATGTGGGGAGAGCGAACACCGGGGAGCTGTTTTTT. Translating it yields CASSIDVGRANTGELFF. Together with reference TRBV19 and TRBJ2-2, the CDR3 gives the full variable domain: DGGITQSPKYLFRKEGQNVTLSCEQNLNHDAMYWYRQDPGQGLRLIYYSQIVNDFQKGDIAEGYSVSREKKESFPLTVTSAQKNPTAFYLCASSIDVGRANTGELFFGEGSRLTVL.

The chain is built from TRBV11-2 and TRBJ2-7; D call uncertain. Trimming removed 3 bases from V and 0 bases from J, with 12 bases in between. CDR1 is SGHAT, CDR2 FQNNGV, per germline. The length of the CDR3 is 15 residues. The CDR3, as DNA: TGTGCCAGCAGCTTCACTACCTTCCCCTCCTACGAGCAGTACTTC. Protein product: CASSFTTFPSYEQYF.

The rearrangement links TRBV19 to TRBJ2-1; D may match TRBD1 or TRBD2 (5 bases each). The V end lost 6 bases, the J end lost 5 bases, and 11 bases lay between the germline ends. The CDR3 consists of 13 residues. Germline CDR1 and CDR2: LNHDA and SQIVND (reference sequence). The CDR3 loop reads CASRWGTNNEQFF. CDR3 DNA sequence: TGTGCCAGTAGGTGGGGGACGAACAATGAGCAGTTCTTC.

The gene calls are TRBV9 and TRBJ2-7, with 12 bases aligning to TRBD2. Looked up from germline, CDR1 is SGDLS and CDR2 is YYNGEE. The CDR3 is made up of 16 amino acids. The ends lost 3 bases at V and 5 bases at J; junction bases unmatched: 9. The CDR3 here is CASSAGGLAGRDEQYF. The CDR3, as DNA: TGTGCCAGCAGCGCGGGAGGACTAGCGGGGCGGGACGAGCAGTACTTC.

This clone appeared a few times. V usage is TRBV18 and J usage is TRBJ2-7, with 10 bases aligning to TRBD1. Germline V gene sequence: CDR1 KGHSH, CDR2 LQKENI. The ends lost 5 bases at V and 3 bases at J; junction bases unmatched: 13. The CDR3 has 17 residues. Written as DNA, the CDR3 is TGTGCCAGCTCAGGGACAGGGGCGTGGGTTCCTGACTACGAGCAGTACTTC. Protein: CASSGTGAWVPDYEQYF.

V and J are TRBV11-2 and TRBJ1-1, with D unclear. V lost 5 bases, J lost 4 bases, and 17 bases lay in between. Germline V lookup: CDR1 SGHAT, CDR2 FQNNGV. This CDR3 has 15 amino acids. The CDR3 loop is CASSPLDSRGTEAFF. The DNA of the CDR3 is TGTGCCAGCAGCCCTCTAGACTCCCGGGGCACTGAAGCTTTCTTT.

The rearrangement links TRBV10-1 to TRBJ2-7; 11 nucleotides line up with TRBD2. The CDR3 contains 20 residues. The germline V gene encodes CDR1 WNHNN and CDR2 SYGVQD (reference sequence). The CDR3: CASPSNTRTSGHNNSYEQYF. DNA of the CDR3: TGCGCTTCACCCTCTAACACGCGGACTAGCGGGCATAATAACTCCTACGAGCAGTACTTC.

DNA of the CDR3: TGTGCCAGCAGCCTCAACGCGGCGGGATCTTACAATGAGCAGTTCTTC. This encodes CASSLNAAGSYNEQFF. This chain uses TRBV4-2 with TRBJ2-1, with TRBD2 as a possible D gene (6 bases). This CDR3 region has 16 residues. Trimming took off 4 bases at V and 4 bases at J, with 17 bases between the two ends. Germline V gene data show CDR1 as LGHNA and CDR2 as YNFKEQ.

The rearrangement uses TRBV5-1 and TRBJ2-7, with TRBD1 identical over 9 bases. There are 17 residues in the CDR3. The junction had 15 bases not matched to a gene; V was cut back by 1 base and J by 7 bases. The V gene's germline CDR1 is SGHRS and CDR2 YFSETQ. CDR3 nucleotide sequence: TGCGCCAGCAGCTTGACCCTACAGGGGGCCGAACTTGATGAGCAGTACTTC. It translates to CASSLTLQGAELDEQYF.

The chain joins TRBV28 to TRBJ2-7; 7 positions match TRBD2. CDR3 length equals 15 residues. Germline CDR1 is MDHEN and CDR2 is SYDVKM. V shed 2 bases, J shed 4 bases, and the junction held 8 bases outside the gene matches. CDR3: CASSLASSGRYEQYF. As DNA, the CDR3 is TGTGCCAGCAGTTTAGCGTCTAGCGGAAGGTACGAGCAGTACTTC.

The chain links TRBV28 to TRBJ2-5; D could derive from TRBD1 or TRBD2 (6 bases each). The CDR3 contains 17 residues. Per the germline V gene, CDR1 is MDHEN and CDR2 is SYDVKM. V lost 5 bases and J 7 bases, leaving 26 bases between the germline ends. Here the CDR3 DNA reads TGTGCCAGCAGTCGCCGAGATAAGTGGGGGGCTGGGTCGACCCAGTACTTC. It translates to CASSRRDKWGAGSTQYF.

This clone was detected once. The chain joins TRBV10-1 to TRBJ2-7; TRBD1 aligns across 8 bases. Germline V gene data show CDR1 as WNHNN and CDR2 as SYGVQD (reference sequence). The length of the CDR3 is 14 residues. The V gene end was trimmed by 2 bases and the J gene end by 3 bases; junction bases not matched to a gene: 3. In nucleotides, the CDR3 is TGCGCCAGCAGTGAGGGACAGGGCTTCTACGAGCAGTACTTC. It encodes CASSEGQGFYEQYF.